These 32 T cell receptor beta chains share one sample of origin, sequenced in a study of blood T cell repertoires in COVID-19. Some clones are missing from TCRdb's copy, which holds only in-frame ones; the method was immunoSEQ multiplex PCR. Seen here are over 75,000 clones, under 85% observed once, and the top ten hold 11%. The source material was peripheral blood. The receptors shown here come from a man between 65 and 85 years old with acute or convalescent COVID-19.

This chain connects TRBV27 to TRBJ1-6; D may be TRBD1 (5 bases). The germline V gene has CDR1 MNHEY and CDR2 SMNVEV (reference sequence). V was pared by 5 bases and J by 10 bases, with 21 bases between. This CDR3 has 16 amino acids. The CDR3 here is CASSSPGVAGKSPLHF. CDR3 bases: TGTGCCAGCAGTAGCCCTGGGGTGGCAGGGAAATCACCCCTCCACTTT.

V and J are TRBV11-2 and TRBJ1-1; D is undetermined. This CDR3 has 13 residues. CDR1 and CDR2 (germline): SGHAT, FQNNGV. V shed 2 bases and J shed 1 base, with 5 bases lying between them. The CDR3 nucleotides read TGTGCCAGCAGCTTATCCGGGAACACTGAAGCTTTCTTT. Protein product: CASSLSGNTEAFF.

The gene calls are TRBV19 and TRBJ1-1; 7 nucleotides line up with TRBD1. V shed 4 bases and J 4 bases; nucleotides not matched to a gene: 6. This CDR3 has 14 residues. Germline-derived CDR1 and CDR2 are LNHDA and SQIVND (reference sequence). The CDR3 protein is CASSRPEGATEAFF. The DNA for the CDR3 is TGTGCCAGTAGTAGGCCGGAGGGGGCCACTGAAGCTTTCTTT.

The chain carries TRBV5-4 and TRBJ2-1, with 8 bases aligning to TRBD1. The J segment lost 7 bases and the V segment lost 0 bases, leaving 0 bases of the junction unmatched. Germline CDR1 is SGHNT and CDR2 is YYREEE (reference sequence). This CDR3 contains 13 residues. Written as DNA, the CDR3 is TGTGCCAGCAGCTTGGGACAGGGGAATGAGCAGTTCTTC. It is translated as CASSLGQGNEQFF.

This clone came up once. This rearrangement joins TRBV6-5 to TRBJ2-7, with 11 bases that match TRBD1. The CDR3 totals 15 residues. V shed 5 bases, J shed 3 bases, and the junction held 6 bases outside the gene matches. CDR1 is MNHEY, CDR2 SVGAGI, per germline. The CDR3 sequence is CASSRGTGGGYEQYV. The CDR3 DNA is TGTGCCAGCAGTCGGGGGACAGGGGGAGGCTACGAGCAGTACGTC.

This chain joins TRBV2 and TRBJ2-2, with D maybe TRBD1 (6 bases). Between the trimmed V and J ends, which lost 6 bases and 2 bases, there was a span of 7 bases. Germline V lookup: CDR1 SNHLY, CDR2 FYNNEI. The CDR3 length is 13 residues. The CDR3, as DNA: TGTGCCAGCAGGGGGACAAACACCGGGGAGCTGTTTTTT. Protein product: CASRGTNTGELFF.

The rearrangement uses TRBV3-1 (or the pseudogene TRBV3-2) and TRBJ2-4; D remains unclear. Germline assignment: CDR1 LGHDT and CDR2 YNNKEL (reference sequence). CDR3 length: 16 residues. The V end was cut by 4 bases, the J end by 0 bases, with 13 bases between. The CDR3 sequence is CASSPLADIAKNIQYF. CDR3 bases: TGTGCCAGCAGCCCCCTCGCGGATATAGCCAAAAACATTCAGTACTTC.

This chain uses TRBV19 with TRBJ1-5; 7 bases fit TRBD1. The junction had 10 bases not matched to a gene; V was cut back by 4 bases and J by 7 bases. The CDR3 spans 15 residues. The germline gives CDR1 LNHDA, CDR2 SQIVND (reference sequence). The CDR3 loop is CASSTRTGVEQPQHF. The CDR3, as DNA: TGTGCCAGTAGTACCCGGACAGGAGTTGAGCAGCCCCAGCATTTT.

This chain uses TRBV4-1 with TRBJ1-5; D gene uncertain. The CDR3 extends over 15 amino acids. V lost 1 base and J lost 6, with 13 bases in between. Germline V CDR1 and CDR2: MGHRA, YSYEKL. The DNA for the CDR3 is TGCGCCAGCAGCCAAGGTTGGGTCGGGTTTCAGCCCCAGCATTTT. It yields the protein CASSQGWVGFQPQHF.

V is TRBV6-5 and J is TRBJ1-1; D is undetermined. CDR1 and CDR2 (germline): MNHEY, SVGAGI. The CDR3 contains 14 residues. V lost 6 bases and J lost 1, with 12 bases in between. The CDR3 DNA sequence: TGTGCCAGCAGCCGCGAGGATCCGAACACTGAAGCTTTCTTT. It is translated as CASSREDPNTEAFF.

The rearrangement links TRBV18 to TRBJ1-1; 7 bases agree with TRBD1. V shed 2 bases, J shed 5 bases, and the junction held 8 bases outside the gene matches. This CDR3 has 15 amino acids. From germline, CDR1 is KGHSH and CDR2 LQKENI. The CDR3 coding sequence is TGTGCCAGCTCACCATTCCAGGGGGAGAGAACTGAAGCTTTCTTT. As protein: CASSPFQGERTEAFF.

The rearrangement joins TRBV5-4 to TRBJ2-3; 14 positions agree with TRBD2. The CDR3 runs 17 residues. From germline, CDR1 is SGHNT and CDR2 YYREEE (reference sequence). V lost 5 bases and J lost 4; bases outside the gene matches: 9. In DNA form, the CDR3 reads TGTGCCAGCAGAGGACTAGCGGGGGGCGGACCCTCAGATACGCAGTATTTT. This translates into CASRGLAGGGPSDTQYF.

This clone was observed once. The J gene is TRBJ2-5, the V gene TRBV11-2; 16 bases map to TRBD2. There are 15 residues in the CDR3. The germline V gene has CDR1 SGHAT and CDR2 FQNNGV. V gave up 0 bases and J gave up 12 bases; unmatched junction bases: 4. The CDR3 bases are TGTGCCAGCAGCTTAGATGGGACTAGCGGGGGGGCGAAGTACTTC. Translated, it gives CASSLDGTSGGAKYF.

The rearrangement uses TRBV3-1 (or the pseudogene TRBV3-2) and TRBJ2-5; the D gene is possibly TRBD2 (7 bases). The germline gives CDR1 LGHDT, CDR2 YNNKEL (reference sequence). With 5 bases removed from V and 5 bases from J, the gap between germline ends came to 18 bases. The CDR3 length is 15 residues. The CDR3 protein is CASSSTAGAAETQYF. CDR3 DNA: TGTGCCAGCAGCTCAACGGCGGGGGCGGCCGAGACCCAGTACTTC.

The chain links TRBV7-9 to TRBJ2-5; 13 positions match TRBD2. The CDR3 length is 16 residues. V was pared by 5 bases and J by 4 bases, with 7 bases of the junction left unmatched. Germline lookup yields CDR1 SEHNR and CDR2 FQNEAQ (reference sequence). The CDR3 DNA reads TGTGCCAGCAGCATCACTAGCGGGGGGGCCGGAGAGACCCAGTACTTC. Protein sequence: CASSITSGGAGETQYF.

This chain's CDR3 is CASSGDSLGYNEQFF. In nucleotides, the CDR3 is TGTGCCAGCAGTGGGGACTCACTGGGGTACAATGAGCAGTTCTTC. V gene TRBV2 combines with J gene TRBJ2-1, with a weak D call TRBD2 (6 bases). CDR1 SNHLY and CDR2 FYNNEI come from the germline V gene. V lost 4 bases to trimming and J lost 4 bases, with 14 bases between them. There are 15 residues in the CDR3. The full variable domain, rest sourced from reference TRBV2 and TRBJ2-1, is EPEVTQTPSHQVTQMGQEVILRCVPISNHLYFYWYRQILGQKVEFLVSFYNNEISEKSEIFDDQFSVERPDGSNFTLKIRSTKLEDSAMYFCASSGDSLGYNEQFFGPGTRLTVL.

V is TRBV14 and J is TRBJ1-6; D unclear. V lost 0 bases and J 16 bases, leaving 7 bases between the germline ends. Germline V CDR1 and CDR2: SGHDN, FVKESK. The CDR3 runs to 11 residues. The CDR3 bases are TGTGCCAGCAGCCAAGATGTAACACTCCACTTT. Translating gives CASSQDVTLHF.

J is TRBJ2-1 and V is TRBV6-5, with 8 bases fitting TRBD1. Germline V gene lookup returns CDR1 MNHEY and CDR2 SVGAGI. This CDR3 has 14 residues. The V segment lost 8 bases and the J segment 8 bases; nucleotides outside the gene matches: 11. The DNA of the CDR3 is TGTGCCAGCGGCGGACAGGGCGGGGACTATGAGCAGTTCTTC. This codes for CASGGQGGDYEQFF.

This clone was recorded a few times. The chain joins TRBV10-3 to TRBJ1-5, with a weak D call TRBD1 (5 bases). The V end lost 10 bases, the J end lost 3 bases, and 13 bases lay between the germline ends. The CDR3 sequence is 13 residues long. Per the germline V gene, CDR1 is ENHRY and CDR2 is SYGVKD. CDR3 sequence: CATVGDFNQPQHF. The CDR3 nucleotides are TGTGCCACCGTGGGGGACTTCAATCAGCCCCAGCATTTT.

The J gene is TRBJ2-5, the V gene TRBV3-1 (or the pseudogene TRBV3-2); 8 positions agree with TRBD2. The ends lost 4 bases at V and 7 bases at J; junction bases unmatched: 11. Germline CDR1 is LGHDT and CDR2 is YNNKEL (reference sequence). The CDR3 runs to 15 residues. Here the CDR3 reads CASSLGGARGGTQYF. The CDR3 DNA reads TGTGCCAGCAGCCTCGGGGGGGCGAGGGGGGGGACCCAGTACTTC.

The chain recombines TRBV28 with TRBJ2-3, with 7 positions matching TRBD1. After removal of 5 bases from V and 2 bases from J, the junction contained 4 bases not matched to a gene. Germline values: CDR1 MDHEN, CDR2 SYDVKM. The CDR3 is 14 amino acids. For the CDR3, the DNA is TGTGCCAGCAGTCCAGGACAGGTCACAGATACGCAGTATTTT. This sequence encodes CASSPGQVTDTQYF.

This chain connects TRBV2 to TRBJ2-1; TRBD2 aligns across 8 bases. CDR3 length equals 15 residues. V lost 7 bases, J lost 3 bases, and 8 bases stayed unmatched. In germline, CDR1 is SNHLY, CDR2 FYNNEI. As DNA, the CDR3 is TGTGCCAGCACCACCGAGAGCGGGGGCTACAATGAGCAGTTCTTC. Protein: CASTTESGGYNEQFF.

The CDR3 protein is CASSQWTSGGARETQYF. CDR3 bases: TGTGCCAGCAGCCAATGGACTAGCGGGGGGGCCAGGGAGACCCAGTACTTC. This rearrangement joins TRBV3-1 (or the pseudogene TRBV3-2) to TRBJ2-5; 15 positions agree with TRBD2. CDR1 and CDR2 (germline): LGHDT, YNNKEL (reference sequence). The CDR3 has 17 amino acids. V lost 2 bases, J lost 5 bases, and 6 bases stayed unmatched.

This sequence joins TRBV28 and TRBJ1-2, with TRBD1 matching 8 bases. The germline V gene encodes CDR1 MDHEN and CDR2 SYDVKM. The CDR3 sequence is 14 residues long. J lost 8 bases, V lost 3 bases, and 8 bases had no gene match. The CDR3 sequence is CASSFDQGARGYTF. Written as DNA, the CDR3 is TGTGCCAGCAGTTTTGATCAGGGGGCGAGGGGCTACACCTTC.

V is TRBV5-4 and J is TRBJ2-7; D possibly corresponds to TRBD2 (5 bases). The ends were cut back, 4 bases at V and 2 bases at J, with 7 bases in the middle. The CDR3 is 12 residues long. CDR1 is SGHNT, CDR2 YYREEE, per germline (reference sequence). The CDR3 sequence: CASSVGAYEQYF. CDR3 nucleotide sequence: TGTGCCAGCAGCGTGGGAGCCTACGAGCAGTACTTC.

This clone was counted once. The chain joins TRBV7-2 to TRBJ2-7; 8 positions match TRBD1. The CDR3 extends over 15 amino acids. Germline CDR1 reads SGHTA; CDR2 reads FQGNSA. The V segment lost 5 bases and the J segment 3 bases; nucleotides outside the gene matches: 9. The CDR3 loop is CASSEAGTGYYEQYF. CDR3 DNA: TGTGCCAGCAGCGAAGCCGGGACAGGATACTACGAGCAGTACTTC.

The CDR3 region has the DNA TGTGCCAGCAGCCAAGCCGGGACAGGGAAAGCCGGGGAGCTGTTTTTT. It codes for CASSQAGTGKAGELFF. The chain is built from TRBV3-1 (or the pseudogene TRBV3-2) and TRBJ2-2; 9 bases match TRBD1. This CDR3 is built from 16 residues. The germline V gene encodes CDR1 LGHDT and CDR2 YNNKEL (reference sequence). J lost 6 bases, V lost 1 base, and 6 bases had no gene match.

The J gene is TRBJ1-5, the V gene TRBV6-1, with TRBD1 identical over 7 bases. The CDR3 length is 15 residues. The germline CDR1 and CDR2 sequences are MNHNS and SASEGT. J gave up 6 bases and V 0 bases, and 5 bases lay outside the gene matches. The CDR3 coding sequence is TGTGCCAGCAGTGAAGCGGGGCAGGGGGTTCAGCCCCAGCATTTT. Residues: CASSEAGQGVQPQHF.

This chain links TRBV19 with TRBJ2-5; D is perhaps TRBD2 (6 bases). The CDR3 extends over 16 amino acids. V was clipped by 5 bases and J by 2 bases, with 18 bases between them. Germline V gene lookup returns CDR1 LNHDA and CDR2 SQIVND (reference sequence). The CDR3 loop is CASSPRYGSLQETQYF. In DNA, the CDR3 is TGTGCCAGTAGTCCCCGCTACGGGAGCCTTCAAGAGACCCAGTACTTC.

The chain couples TRBV11-2 to TRBJ2-5, with 9 positions matching TRBD1. Per the germline V gene, CDR1 is SGHAT and CDR2 is FQNNGV. The V segment lost 5 bases and the J segment 2 bases; nucleotides outside the gene matches: 9. The CDR3 spans 16 residues. CDR3 DNA sequence: TGTGCCAGCAGCCCAGGGCCGGGACAGGGTCAAGAGACCCAGTACTTC. Protein: CASSPGPGQGQETQYF.

V and J are TRBV5-1 and TRBJ2-1, with D possibly being TRBD1 (5 bases). The germline V gene encodes CDR1 SGHRS and CDR2 YFSETQ. The ends were cut back, 7 bases at V and 2 bases at J, with 13 bases in the middle. The CDR3 is made up of 14 amino acids. CDR3 nucleotide sequence: TGCGCCAGCTCGAGACAGACCACCTACAATGAGCAGTTCTTC. This encodes CASSRQTTYNEQFF.

V is TRBV28 and J is TRBJ2-5; 7 bases are a match to TRBD1. Looked up from germline, CDR1 is MDHEN and CDR2 is SYDVKM. CDR3 length equals 15 residues. Trimming took 6 bases from V and 4 from J; bases not matched to a gene: 11. The CDR3 protein is CASSWADRRRETQYF. The CDR3 region has the DNA TGTGCCAGCAGCTGGGCGGACAGGCGGCGAGAGACCCAGTACTTC. Full variable domain (rest looked up from reference TRBV28 and TRBJ2-5): DVKVTQSSRYLVKRTGEKVFLECVQDMDHENMFWYRQDPGLGLRLIYFSYDVKMKEKGDIPEGYSVSREKKERFSLILESASTNQTSMYLCASSWADRRRETQYFGPGTRLLVL.